This is a list of T cell receptor beta chains from one sample in a study of T cells after somatic rescue of genetic block. Measured with immunoSEQ multiplex PCR; TCRdb has only the in-frame clones, and not every one. The repertoire has roughly 110,000 clones, 85% to 95% of them found once; the top ten carry 1.4%. Sequencing used peripheral blood mononuclear cells (PBMCs). These receptors were collected from a woman younger than 30. The CDR3 runs from the conserved cysteine through the conserved F or W. Each record gives: clone size, D gene, V gene, J gene, CDR3 protein, CDR3 DNA. The D gene is left open where the match is weak. Size values are once, few and many counts, or a class for expanded clones, and some rows have none.

>.|.|TRBV6-1|TRBJ1-1
CASSGGQPNTEAFF
TGTGCCAGCAGTGGCGGACAGCCGAACACTGAAGCTTTCTTT
>.|.|TRBV4-2|TRBJ1-5
CASSQASRGDQPQHF
TGTGCCAGCAGCCAAGCGAGCAGGGGTGATCAGCCCCAGCATTTT
>.|TRBD1|TRBV6-1|TRBJ2-2
CASSERDRGYQGNTGELFF
TGTGCCAGCAGTGAAAGGGACAGGGGGTATCAGGGGAACACCGGGGAGCTGTTTTTT
>once|.|TRBV7-9|TRBJ1-2
CASSSGQRWGYTF
TGTGCCAGCAGCTCGGGCCAACGGTGGGGCTACACCTTC
>.|TRBD1|TRBV6-1|TRBJ2-7
CASRGDRSSYEQYF
TGTGCCAGCAGGGGGGACAGGAGCTCCTACGAGCAGTACTTC
>.|.|TRBV6-5|TRBJ2-2
CASSYGVGGELFF
TGTGCCAGCAGTTACGGGGTCGGCGGGGAGCTGTTTTTT
>.|.|TRBV7-9|TRBJ2-3
CASSLRQGTDTQYF
TGTGCCAGCAGCTTAAGACAGGGCACAGATACGCAGTATTTT
>.|.|TRBV7-6|TRBJ2-2
CASSHTRNTGELFF
TGTGCCAGCAGCCACACACGGAACACCGGGGAGCTGTTTTTT
>.|TRBD1|TRBV4-1|TRBJ1-4
CASSQGWVRGQANEKLFF
TGCGCCAGCAGCCAAGGCTGGGTCAGGGGGCAAGCTAATGAAAAACTGTTTTTT
>.|.|TRBV18|TRBJ1-6
CASSGGHNSPLHF
TGTGCCAGCTCCGGTGGACACAATTCACCCCTCCACTTT
>.|TRBD1|TRBV5-1|TRBJ2-2
CASSQGQGRAGELFF
TGCGCCAGCAGCCAGGGACAGGGGAGGGCCGGGGAGCTGTTTTTT
>.|.|TRBV21-1|TRBJ2-7
CASSKTDYSQSYEQYF
TGTGCCAGCAGCAAAACCGATTACAGTCAGTCCTACGAGCAGTACTTC
>.|TRBD1|TRBV6-5|TRBJ1-2
CASSYDRDYGYTF
TGTGCCAGCAGTTATGACAGGGACTATGGCTACACCTTC
>.|TRBD1|TRBV7-8|TRBJ1-2
CASSPSAGGGFGYTF
TGTGCCAGCAGCCCTTCAGCAGGGGGCGGTTTTGGCTACACCTTC
>.|TRBD2|TRBV11-2|TRBJ2-7
CASSLATGGNYEQYF
TGTGCCAGCAGCTTAGCCACCGGGGGGAACTACGAGCAGTACTTC
>.|.|TRBV9|TRBJ1-2
CASSTSGTYGYTF
TGTGCCAGCAGCACCTCGGGGACCTATGGCTACACCTTC
>.|.|TRBV28|TRBJ1-2
CASGGARGARANYGYTF
TGTGCCAGCGGAGGGGCCAGGGGCGCTCGGGCTAACTATGGCTACACCTTC
>.|.|TRBV27|TRBJ2-7
CASSSRPTYSYEQYF
TGTGCCAGCAGTTCTAGACCGACTTACTCCTACGAGCAGTACTTC
>once|.|TRBV2|TRBJ1-1
CASSSRTGGTEAFF
TGTGCCAGCAGTTCTAGGACGGGCGGCACTGAAGCTTTCTTT
>once|.|TRBV28|TRBJ1-2
CASSSGHSFNYGYTF
TGTGCCAGCAGTTCCGGACACTCATTTAACTATGGCTACACCTTC